The entry that follows covers one TCR beta chain sequence. Under the authors' procedure: Nucleated cell counts were estimated from reference gene primer amplification. Only in-frame clones appear in the TCRdb table, and some are missing; sequencing was by immunoSEQ multiplex PCR. V, J and clone size are taken as reported in that table, and D and trimming were inferred from the DNA itself. The top ten clones hold about 12% of a sample with under 300,000 clones, about nine tenths of them seen once. This record comes from a study of blood T cell repertoires in COVID-19. Across the study: The United States, Italy and Spain provided the acute and convalescent COVID-19 samples. T cells, B-cell-depleted T cells, or PBMCs supplied cDNA or gDNA.

Patients of the Seattle cohort, enrolled during active infection, were followed longitudinally. From germline, CDR1 is SNHLY and CDR2 FYNNEI. V lost 4 bases and J lost 4; bases outside the gene matches: 2. The length of the CDR3 is 14 residues. The specimen was peripheral blood. The rearrangement uses TRBV2 and TRBJ1-5; TRBD1 aligns across 9 bases. This TCR was sampled from a woman in her twenties or thirties with COVID-19, enrolled during active disease. The CDR3 here is CASSGTGENQPQHF. The CDR3 nucleotides are TGTGCCAGCAGTGGGACAGGGGAGAATCAGCCCCAGCATTTT.